The TCR beta chain under discussion was sequenced for a study of radiation and T cells in renal cell carcinoma. Whole-study findings and limits: Top tumor clonotypes rose in blood 2 weeks post-radiation, then contracted. Pretreatment tumor biopsies were lacking, so baseline clonotypes are unknown.

Germline V gene sequence: CDR1 LNHDA, CDR2 SQIVND (reference sequence). The CDR3 sequence is 15 residues long. The trim removed 5 bases at V and 2 bases at J, leaving 3 bases unmatched. In the case of this clone: No antigen is known for it.

Clones were sequenced by immunoSEQ multiplex PCR, and TCRdb holds only the in-frame ones, with some missing. Here the sample spans 150,000 to 160,000 clones, about nine tenths being singletons. The time point denotes: blood 2 weeks post-SBRT. The treatment here: 15 Gy SBRT to primary tumor, nephrectomy 4 weeks later. This renal cell carcinoma was of the clear cell type. This TCR derives from a woman between 45 and 65 years old with renal cell carcinoma. The sample consisted of blood, taken from a patient whose treatment included radiotherapy and nephrectomy. This chain uses TRBV19 with TRBJ2-6, with 7 bases that match TRBD1. CDR3: CASSDRATGANVLTF. CDR3 coding DNA: TGTGCCAGTAGTGACAGGGCAACTGGGGCCAACGTCCTGACTTTC.